A selection of T cell receptor beta chains follows, all from one sample in a study of post-analysis software for immune sequencing data. TCRdb fed the PCR reads into MiXCR, producing one record per CDR3 protein. The sample carries over 250,000 distinct CDR3 sequences, less than 40% recorded once. The sample comprised blood. The origin of the receptors is a girl under 18 with multiple sclerosis. CDR3s include the opening cysteine and the closing phenylalanine or tryptophan. The D gene is left open where the match is weak.

j_call: TRBJ2-1; v_call: TRBV5-1; d_call: TRBD2; cdr3_aa: CASSSGGAGTSGGSSYNEQFF
j_call: TRBJ2-3; v_call: TRBV12-3/TRBV12-4; d_call: .; cdr3_aa: CASSFGTSDAQYF
j_call: TRBJ2-2; v_call: TRBV12-3/TRBV12-4; d_call: .; cdr3_aa: CASETGAGTGELFF
j_call: .; v_call: TRBV29-1; d_call: .; cdr3_aa: CSVGAGQRTEQYF
j_call: TRBJ1-1; v_call: TRBV30; d_call: .; cdr3_aa: CAWSVTVEAFF
j_call: TRBJ1-2; v_call: TRBV7-6; d_call: TRBD1; cdr3_aa: CASSHRTGDGYTF
j_call: TRBJ2-6; v_call: TRBV24-1; d_call: .; cdr3_aa: CATSDLPGKGSLSGANVRTF
j_call: TRBJ2-1; v_call: TRBV12-3/TRBV12-4; d_call: TRBD1; cdr3_aa: CASSVPQGTGKMRVRVNEQFF
j_call: TRBJ1-5; v_call: TRBV20-1; d_call: .; cdr3_aa: CSASVGTSQGPQHF
j_call: TRBJ1-1; v_call: TRBV3-1; d_call: .; cdr3_aa: CASSQLKPHGPTEAFF
j_call: TRBJ2-1; v_call: TRBV5-1; d_call: .; cdr3_aa: CASSSDSTSRYNEQFF
j_call: TRBJ2-1; v_call: TRBV29-1; d_call: .; cdr3_aa: CSVSYWISSSYNEQFF
j_call: TRBJ1-5; v_call: TRBV10-1; d_call: .; cdr3_aa: CARALGNSNQPQHF
j_call: TRBJ1-5; v_call: TRBV3-1; d_call: .; cdr3_aa: CASSPRHGGAQPQHF
j_call: TRBJ1-1; v_call: TRBV9; d_call: .; cdr3_aa: CASSRHPIQGNTEAFF
j_call: TRBJ1-4; v_call: TRBV12-3/TRBV12-4; d_call: TRBD1; cdr3_aa: CASSRGDRVHTTNEKLFF
j_call: TRBJ2-3; v_call: TRBV6-1; d_call: TRBD2; cdr3_aa: CASSVAGDTQYF
j_call: TRBJ2-1; v_call: TRBV20-1; d_call: TRBD2; cdr3_aa: CSARSGSGRARREQFF
j_call: TRBJ1-2; v_call: TRBV18; d_call: TRBD1; cdr3_aa: CASSPGQGAKGYTF
j_call: TRBJ1-1; v_call: TRBV7-9; d_call: .; cdr3_aa: CASSAAGVTEAFF
j_call: TRBJ1-2; v_call: TRBV12-3/TRBV12-4; d_call: .; cdr3_aa: CAGRTMGSGYTF
j_call: TRBJ1-2; v_call: TRBV6-1; d_call: .; cdr3_aa: CASSEALERVYGYTF
j_call: TRBJ2-2; v_call: TRBV5-1; d_call: TRBD2; cdr3_aa: CASSPGLAANTGERFF
j_call: TRBJ2-5; v_call: TRBV10-1; d_call: .; cdr3_aa: CASSESGVQETQYF
j_call: TRBJ1-4; v_call: TRBV13; d_call: .; cdr3_aa: CASSQSDEKLFF
j_call: TRBJ1-1; v_call: TRBV28; d_call: .; cdr3_aa: CASSFPAIGSHTEAFF
j_call: TRBJ2-6; v_call: TRBV12-3/TRBV12-4; d_call: TRBD2; cdr3_aa: CASAAGGSTGANVLTF
j_call: TRBJ2-3; v_call: TRBV27; d_call: TRBD1; cdr3_aa: CASSFYPPGQGGRPDTDTQYF
j_call: .; v_call: TRBV29-1; d_call: TRBD1; cdr3_aa: CSVERTGTQETQYF
j_call: TRBJ2-7; v_call: TRBV29-1; d_call: .; cdr3_aa: CSVEDAQGYEQYF
j_call: TRBJ2-3; v_call: TRBV11-2; d_call: TRBD2; cdr3_aa: CASSFRREGTQYF
j_call: TRBJ2-1; v_call: TRBV29-1; d_call: TRBD2; cdr3_aa: CSVVISGRVYEQFF
j_call: TRBJ1-5; v_call: TRBV20-1; d_call: TRBD1; cdr3_aa: CSAGGQGAERSNQPQHF
j_call: TRBJ1-1; v_call: TRBV3-1; d_call: .; cdr3_aa: CASSRLGGTEAFF
j_call: TRBJ1-5; v_call: TRBV15; d_call: .; cdr3_aa: CATSREGQRNQPQHF
j_call: TRBJ1-1; v_call: TRBV5-1; d_call: TRBD1; cdr3_aa: CASSAGGVTEAFF
j_call: TRBJ2-5; v_call: TRBV19; d_call: TRBD1; cdr3_aa: CASSTGDRGHQETQYF
j_call: TRBJ2-3; v_call: TRBV20-1; d_call: .; cdr3_aa: CSATTTGITDTQYF
j_call: TRBJ1-1; v_call: TRBV7-8; d_call: TRBD1; cdr3_aa: CASSLGQGEGEAFF
j_call: TRBJ2-1; v_call: TRBV20-1; d_call: TRBD2; cdr3_aa: CSAPRLAGGNEQFF
j_call: TRBJ2-1; v_call: TRBV12-3/TRBV12-4; d_call: TRBD2; cdr3_aa: CASSPHREGEIGNEQFF
j_call: TRBJ2-5; v_call: TRBV15; d_call: TRBD2; cdr3_aa: CATSRDGSSGRSGETQYF
j_call: TRBJ2-1; v_call: TRBV25-1; d_call: TRBD1; cdr3_aa: CASKNRDSPYNEQFF
j_call: TRBJ2-7; v_call: TRBV20-1; d_call: TRBD2; cdr3_aa: CSARPRGGPYEQYF
j_call: TRBJ2-6; v_call: TRBV3-1; d_call: .; cdr3_aa: CASSQGMGSGANVLTF
j_call: TRBJ1-2; v_call: TRBV12-3/TRBV12-4; d_call: .; cdr3_aa: CASSWSSGPYGYTF
j_call: TRBJ1-1; v_call: TRBV6-6; d_call: TRBD1; cdr3_aa: CASSVQGALPNTEAFF
j_call: TRBJ1-2; v_call: TRBV12-3/TRBV12-4; d_call: TRBD1; cdr3_aa: CASSLEGASGYTF
j_call: TRBJ2-5; v_call: TRBV4-1; d_call: TRBD2; cdr3_aa: CASSTGTSGAETQYF
j_call: TRBJ2-2; v_call: TRBV19; d_call: .; cdr3_aa: CASSYTGELFF